The TCR beta chain described here comes from a study of response to subunit inactivated influenza vaccine. This clonotype was recorded at least ten times. TCRdb re-called the RT-PCR reads with MiXCR, one entry per CDR3 protein. The sample contains 650,000 or so distinct CDR3 sequences, approximately 14% of which appear only once. CDR3 length: 15 residues. Unmatched junction bases numbered 6, after V lost 2 bases and J lost 2 bases. Looked up from germline, CDR1 is ENHRY and CDR2 is SYGVKD. The source was PBMCs from blood, collected roughly 2 weeks before vaccination. This chain connects TRBV10-3 to TRBJ2-7, with 7 bases fitting TRBD1. The clonotype comes from a man between 45 and 60 years old who received an inactivated influenza vaccine. The CDR3 DNA reads as TGTGCCATCAGTGAGAGGGACACAGGGGCCTACGAGCAGTACTTC. Encoded protein: CAISERDTGAYEQYF.